This is a list of T cell receptor beta chains from one sample in a study of OX40 agonist ivuxolimab in advanced cancers. Method: immunoSEQ multiplex PCR; TCRdb's copy keeps in-frame clones and lacks some. The data contain approximately 60,000 clones, about four fifths of them singletons. Material: CD4+ or CD8+ T cells sorted from blood, obtained in a trial of the OX40 agonist ivuxolimab. The receptors come from an adult with an advanced solid tumor such as melanoma, head and neck, liver or kidney cancer. CDR3s include the opening cysteine and the closing phenylalanine or tryptophan. D genes are given only for firm matches. A row's size may be missing; if present it is once, few, many or a size class.

V gene,D gene,clone size,J gene,CDR3 protein,CDR3 DNA
TRBV6-5,-,-,TRBJ1-4,CASSYSRGAGEKLFF,TGTGCCAGCAGTTACTCGCGGGGGGCCGGAGAAAAACTGTTTTTT
TRBV2,TRBD2,-,TRBJ2-7,CASPREGRVNF,TGTGCCAGTCCCCGGGAGGGCCGGGTGAACTTC
TRBV2,-,-,TRBJ1-1,CASSERLNTEAFF,TGTGCCAGCAGTGAACGGTTGAACACTGAAGCTTTCTTT
TRBV9,-,-,TRBJ2-7,CASSVNLGEQYF,TGTGCCAGCAGCGTAAATTTGGGCGAGCAGTACTTC
TRBV7-9,TRBD2,-,TRBJ2-1,CASSLGTNHNEQFF,TGTGCCAGCAGCCTCGGGACTAATCACAATGAGCAGTTCTTC
TRBV5-4,-,-,TRBJ2-7,CASSLYGVSYEQYF,TGTGCCAGCAGCTTGTATGGGGTCTCCTACGAGCAGTACTTC
TRBV4-2,TRBD1,-,TRBJ1-2,CASSQDGQGARDGYTF,TGTGCCAGCAGCCAGGACGGACAGGGGGCGAGAGACGGCTACACCTTC
TRBV27,TRBD1,-,TRBJ2-7,CANLVGTGTYEQYF,TGTGCCAATCTCGTGGGGACAGGAACCTACGAGCAGTACTTC
TRBV29-1,TRBD2,-,TRBJ2-5,CSVEGGGEQETQYF,TGCAGCGTTGAAGGCGGGGGGGAACAAGAGACCCAGTACTTC
TRBV5-4,TRBD1,once,TRBJ1-1,CASSLTGTGGTEAFF,TGTGCCAGCAGCTTAACCGGGACAGGGGGCACTGAAGCTTTCTTT
TRBV30,-,-,TRBJ2-5,CAWRAFQETQYF,TGTGCCTGGAGGGCCTTTCAAGAGACCCAGTACTTC
TRBV5-8,TRBD1,-,TRBJ2-7,CASRSTGQGTHEQYF,TGTGCCAGCAGGTCGACGGGACAGGGGACCCACGAGCAGTACTTC
TRBV10-3,-,-,TRBJ2-7,CASLSTGLFGGLYF,TGTGCCTCCTTGTCGACAGGTCTCTTTGGGGGACTATACTTC
TRBV19,TRBD2,-,TRBJ2-1,CASMGTGTSGLYINEQFF,TGTGCCAGTATGGGAACCGGGACTAGCGGTCTTTACATAAATGAGCAGTTCTTC